What follows are 11 T cell receptor beta chains derived from one specimen sequenced in a study of blood T cells in healthy people across ages. For the second PCR, which ran for about 7 to 11 cycles, a sample-barcoded 5' primer and a J-beta primer mix were used. TCRdb called the 5' RACE reads again in MiXCR, with one record for every CDR3 protein. The sample consists of some 940,000 distinct CDR3 sequences, under 35% of them appearing once. This sample also belongs to another study, concerning T cells of mothers and their children.

The sequencing sample was made of blood. Every receptor here comes from a woman in her thirties or forties in good health.

Only one count was recorded for this clonotype. Germline is not matched at one junction end, which may reflect a read error. The CDR3 DNA sequence: TGTGCCGGCTCACCAAACAGGGGTTCGGAAGAGACCCAGTACTTC. It yields the protein CAGSPNRGSEETQYF. The V call is TRBV18, the J call TRBJ2-5; 7 bases fit TRBD1. CDR1 and CDR2 (germline): KGHSH, LQKENI. The CDR3 covers 15 residues. Using reference TRBV18 and TRBJ2-5 for the parts outside the CDR3, the full variable domain is NAGVMQNPRHLVRRRGQEARLRCSPMKGHSHVYWYRQLPEEGLKFMVYLQKENIIDESGMPKERFSAEFPKEGPSILRIQQVVRGDSAAYFCAGSPNRGSEETQYFGPGTRLLVL.

This clonotype occurred a few times. The rearrangement uses TRBV27 and TRBJ2-7; D is uncertain. CDR1 MNHEY and CDR2 SMNVEV come from the germline V gene (reference sequence). Between the trimmed V and J ends, which lost 0 bases and 3 bases, there was a span of 12 bases. This CDR3 contains 15 residues. The CDR3: CASSLSGQAFYEQYF. The CDR3 bases are TGTGCCAGCAGTTTATCCGGGCAGGCGTTCTACGAGCAGTACTTC.

This clonotype has at least ten counts. V gene TRBV6-2 or TRBV6-3 combines with J gene TRBJ1-2; a possible D gene is TRBD1 (5 bases). Trimming removed 2 bases at V and 4 bases at J, with 14 bases between. This CDR3 comprises 15 residues. Germline V CDR1 and CDR2: MNHEY, SVGEGT. In nucleotides, the CDR3 is TGTGCCAGCAGTTACCTTGGGACGGAACCCTATGGCTACACCTTC. This sequence encodes CASSYLGTEPYGYTF.

The table lists this clonotype with many counts. The genes are TRBV5-4 and TRBJ2-3; 13 bases are a match to TRBD2. Germline V gene lookup returns CDR1 SGHNT and CDR2 YYREEE (reference sequence). With V trimmed by 1 base and J by 0 bases, 5 bases remained unmatched. The CDR3 length is 18 residues. CDR3 sequence (DNA): TGTGCCAGCAGCTTGTTGACTAGCGGGGGGCCGAGCACAGATACGCAGTATTTT. It codes for CASSLLTSGGPSTDTQYF.

Only a few counts were recorded for this clonotype. The chain employs TRBV18 and TRBJ2-1; 9 nucleotides match TRBD1. Germline V CDR1 and CDR2: KGHSH, LQKENI. The trim removed 6 bases at V and 12 bases at J, leaving 12 bases unmatched. This CDR3 has 14 amino acids. In DNA, the CDR3 is TGTGCCAGCTCCCGGACAGGGGAAGGCTTCGGGCAGTTCTTC. Protein product: CASSRTGEGFGQFF.

V gene TRBV20-1 combines with J gene TRBJ2-7, with TRBD1 as a possible D gene (7 bases). CDR3 length: 13 residues. Germline CDR1 is DFQATT and CDR2 is SNEGSKA (reference sequence). V lost 3 bases, J lost 7 bases, and 16 bases lay in between. CDR3 in amino acids: CSASRGAVNEQYF. CDR3 DNA sequence: TGCAGTGCTAGCAGGGGGGCCGTCAATGAGCAGTACTTC.

This clonotype has at least ten counts. The chain employs TRBV7-2 and TRBJ2-5, with D maybe TRBD1 (6 bases). Germline V lookup: CDR1 SGHTA, CDR2 FQGNSA. The CDR3 covers 16 residues. Trimming took 2 bases from V and 5 from J, leaving 18 bases between them. CDR3 in amino acids: CASSLFALQGRETQYF. CDR3 nucleotide sequence: TGTGCCAGCAGCTTATTTGCCCTACAGGGCAGGGAGACCCAGTACTTC. The full variable domain, with the rest looked up from reference TRBV7-2 and TRBJ2-5, is GAGVSQSPSNKVTEKGKDVELRCDPISGHTALYWYRQSLGQGLEFLIYFQGNSAPDKSGLPSDRFSAERTGGSVSTLTIQRTQQEDSAVYLCASSLFALQGRETQYFGPGTRLLVL.

The V gene is TRBV12-3 or TRBV12-4, the J gene TRBJ1-1; a possible D gene is TRBD1 (6 bases). This CDR3 spans 16 amino acids. Trimming left V 3 bases short and J 5 bases short, with 19 bases between. CDR3 DNA: TGTGCCAGCAGTTTTCACTCAGGGGAAGGTGGGACTGAAGCTTTCTTT. Translated, it gives CASSFHSGEGGTEAFF.

This clonotype came up a few times. The chain joins TRBV9 to TRBJ1-4; maybe TRBD1 (5 bases). The germline V gene encodes CDR1 SGDLS and CDR2 YYNGEE. This CDR3 comprises 14 residues. Trimming cost V 3 bases and J 5 bases, with 11 bases left between them. The CDR3 loop reads CASSAGGLNEKLFF. CDR3 DNA sequence: TGTGCCAGCAGCGCCGGGGGACTGAATGAAAAACTGTTTTTT.

The chain couples TRBV5-1 to TRBJ2-7; 7 nucleotides match TRBD1. This CDR3 is built from 14 residues. J lost 3 bases, V lost 2 bases, and 5 bases had no gene match. The germline CDR1 and CDR2 sequences are SGHRS and YFSETQ. This CDR3 reads CASSFTGVFYEQYF. The CDR3 DNA reads as TGCGCCAGCAGCTTTACAGGGGTGTTCTACGAGCAGTACTTC. Combining the CDR3 with reference TRBV5-1 and TRBJ2-7 gives the whole variable domain KAGVTQTPRYLIKTRGQQVTLSCSPISGHRSVSWYQQTPGQGLQFLFEYFSETQRNKGNFPGRFSGRQFSNSRSEMNVSTLELGDSALYLCASSFTGVFYEQYFGPGTRLTVT.

The chain has TRBV18 and TRBJ2-4; TRBD2 matches 7 bases. There are 15 residues in the CDR3. Looked up from germline, CDR1 is KGHSH and CDR2 is LQKENI. The V and J ends lost 3 bases and 6 bases, in that order; junction bases with no gene match: 8. The CDR3 DNA follows: TGTGCCAGCTCACCGAGGACTAGGGGCATAAACATTCAGTACTTC. Its protein product is CASSPRTRGINIQYF.